Each of the 21 T cell receptor beta chains below was sequenced from the same sample in a study of blood T cell repertoires in COVID-19. TCRdb keeps only in-frame clones here, not all; method: immunoSEQ multiplex PCR. The sample includes about 73,000 clones, about four fifths of them seen just once. The source material was peripheral blood. The receptors were gathered from a woman in her 70s with acute or convalescent COVID-19.

The CDR3, as DNA: TGTGCCAGCAGCTCGGTCCGATACGAGCAGTACTTC. Its translation: CASSSVRYEQYF. V usage is TRBV3-1 (or the pseudogene TRBV3-2) and J usage is TRBJ2-7; no definite D call. V was trimmed by 5 bases and J by 4 bases, leaving 9 bases between them. The CDR3 totals 12 residues. Germline values: CDR1 LGHDT, CDR2 YNNKEL (reference sequence).

The chain is built from TRBV7-9 and TRBJ1-5; TRBD1 agrees at 7 bases. This CDR3 is 15 amino acids long. Germline V lookup: CDR1 SEHNR, CDR2 FQNEAQ (reference sequence). Trimming took 5 bases from V and 7 from J; bases not matched to a gene: 11. The CDR3 reads CASSPSGGWAQPQHF. CDR3 nucleotides: TGTGCCAGCAGCCCCTCAGGGGGGTGGGCGCAGCCCCAGCATTTT. Based on the CDR3 plus reference TRBV7-9 and TRBJ1-5, the full variable domain is DTGVSQNPRHKITKRGQNVTFRCDPISEHNRLYWYRQTLGQGPEFLTYFQNEAQLEKSRLLSDRFSAERPKGSFSTLEIQRTEQGDSAMYLCASSPSGGWAQPQHFGDGTRLSIL.

The V call is TRBV4-2, the J call TRBJ1-4; D unresolved. From germline, CDR1 is LGHNA and CDR2 YNFKEQ. The CDR3 has 14 amino acids. With 7 bases removed from V and 5 bases from J, the gap between germline ends came to 14 bases. The CDR3 region has the DNA TGTGCCAGCAAGGAGTCATCTTTAAATGAAAAACTGTTTTTT. Amino acids: CASKESSLNEKLFF.

The chain is built from TRBV7-8 and TRBJ2-3; 13 bases align to TRBD2. CDR1 SGHVS and CDR2 FQNEAQ come from the germline V gene. V shed 4 bases, J shed 6 bases, and the junction held 7 bases outside the gene matches. The CDR3 is 16 residues long. The CDR3 sequence: CASSSTSGRADDTQYF. CDR3 in DNA: TGTGCCAGCAGCTCAACTAGCGGGAGGGCCGACGATACGCAGTATTTT.

The rearrangement joins TRBV7-6 to TRBJ1-4; tentative D call: TRBD1 (5 bases). V lost 3 bases, J lost 7 bases, and 15 bases lay in between. This CDR3 region has 15 residues. CDR1 and CDR2 (germline): SGHVS, FNYEAQ. CDR3 protein: CASSLLGGTTEKLFF. The CDR3 DNA reads TGTGCCAGCAGCTTGCTGGGGGGTACGACTGAAAAACTGTTTTTT.

For this clone: Other DNA sequences of this sample code for an identical CDR3. This chain joins TRBV6-5 and TRBJ1-2; 7 nucleotides agree with TRBD1. Germline values: CDR1 MNHEY, CDR2 SVGAGI. Unmatched junction bases numbered 4, after V lost 7 bases and J lost 2 bases. The CDR3 totals 13 residues. Here the CDR3 reads CASTPGQNYGYTF. In DNA form, the CDR3 reads TGTGCCAGCACCCCGGGACAGAACTATGGCTACACCTTC.

V usage is TRBV11-2 and J usage is TRBJ1-2; weak D call: TRBD1 (6 bases). The germline V gene encodes CDR1 SGHAT and CDR2 FQNNGV. CDR3 length equals 13 residues. The ends were cut back, 6 bases at V and 7 bases at J, with 15 bases in the middle. The CDR3 spells CASSHQGRGGYTF. The CDR3 DNA reads TGTGCCAGCAGTCACCAGGGGAGGGGTGGCTACACCTTC.

This clone appeared a few times. The chain carries TRBV11-3 and TRBJ1-2; tentative D call: TRBD1 (6 bases). V lost 5 bases and J lost 4, with 11 bases in between. CDR1 and CDR2 (germline): SGHNT, YENEEA. The length of the CDR3 is 13 residues. This CDR3 is CASSGGEGYGYTF. CDR3 nucleotides: TGTGCCAGCAGCGGGGGCGAGGGCTATGGCTACACCTTC.

CDR3 DNA sequence: TGTGCCACCAGCAGGAACAGGGTGAACACTGAAGCTTTCTTT. Translated: CATSRNRVNTEAFF. The chain uses TRBV15 and TRBJ1-1; a possible D gene is TRBD1 (6 bases). Germline assignment: CDR1 LNHNV and CDR2 YYDKDF (reference sequence). The CDR3 contains 14 residues. The ends were cut back, 3 bases at V and 0 bases at J, with 8 bases in the middle. Looking up the rest from reference TRBV15 and TRBJ1-1 gives the full variable domain: DAMVIQNPRYQVTQFGKPVTLSCSQTLNHNVMYWYQQKSSQAPKLLFHYYDKDFNNEADTPDNFQSRRPNTSFCFLDIRSPGLGDTAMYLCATSRNRVNTEAFFGQGTRLTVV.

The V call is TRBV9, the J call TRBJ1-3, with 8 bases fitting TRBD1. This CDR3 is built from 14 residues. Per germline, CDR1 SGDLS and CDR2 YYNGEE. Germline trimming cut 6 bases from V and 5 bases from J; bases unmatched to any gene: 7. The CDR3 DNA reads TGTGCCAGCACCCTGGGACAGGAGAGAAACACCATATATTTT. This gives the protein CASTLGQERNTIYF.

This chain joins TRBV6-6 and TRBJ1-5; D is possibly TRBD1 (6 bases). Between the trimmed V and J ends, which lost 8 bases and 6 bases, there was a span of 17 bases. Germline CDR1 and CDR2: MNHNY and SVGAGI (reference sequence). This CDR3 is 14 amino acids long. CDR3 bases: TGTGCCAGCCGCCGGGACAAAGCTGGTCAGCCCCAGCATTTT. Translating gives CASRRDKAGQPQHF.

V usage is TRBV3-1 (or the pseudogene TRBV3-2) and J usage is TRBJ1-2, with 7 bases aligning to TRBD1. J gave up 5 bases and V 3 bases, and 9 bases lay outside the gene matches. The germline CDR1 and CDR2 sequences are LGHDT and YNNKEL (reference sequence). The CDR3 has 15 amino acids. CDR3 protein: CASSQAHRGNYGYTF. CDR3 bases: TGTGCCAGCAGCCAGGCCCACAGGGGAAATTATGGCTACACCTTC.

This rearrangement joins TRBV19 to TRBJ1-4; 8 nucleotides align to TRBD1. Trimming took 6 bases from V and 7 from J; bases not matched to a gene: 13. Germline V CDR1 and CDR2: LNHDA, SQIVND (reference sequence). This CDR3 is 16 amino acids long. The CDR3 coding sequence is TGTGCCAGTAGCTCGACAGCAGGGGGCGAGGGTGAAAAACTGTTTTTT. It translates to CASSSTAGGEGEKLFF. The whole variable domain, remainder taken from reference TRBV19 and TRBJ1-4, is DGGITQSPKYLFRKEGQNVTLSCEQNLNHDAMYWYRQDPGQGLRLIYYSQIVNDFQKGDIAEGYSVSREKKESFPLTVTSAQKNPTAFYLCASSSTAGGEGEKLFFGSGTQLSVL.

This clone was recorded once. It is unclear where the CDR3 begins or ends on the DNA, so no DNA is shown, and the CDR3 is as TCRdb lists it. V is TRBV29-1 and J is TRBJ1-1. Termini included, the CDR3 measures 11 amino acids. CDR1 is SQVTM, CDR2 ANQGSEA, per germline. CDR3 residues: CSATWGRGAGF.

CDR3 loop: CASSLARDRMQFF. CDR3 bases: TGTGCCAGCAGTTTAGCCCGTGACAGGATGCAGTTCTTC. The chain is built from TRBV12-3 or TRBV12-4 and TRBJ2-1, with a possible D match to TRBD1 (6 bases). V lost 0 bases and J 12 bases, leaving 12 bases between the germline ends. The CDR3 consists of 13 residues.

This clone was counted a single time. This sequence joins TRBV9 and TRBJ1-3, with D unresolved. The CDR3 is 14 amino acids. Germline V gives CDR1 SGDLS, CDR2 YYNGEE. V shed 4 bases and J shed 1 base, with 9 bases lying between them. The chain's CDR3 is CASSFVGSGNTIYF. DNA of the CDR3: TGTGCCAGCAGCTTCGTCGGTTCTGGAAACACCATATATTTT.

The chain has TRBV20-1 and TRBJ2-7; 9 nucleotides align to TRBD2. The CDR3 is made up of 16 amino acids. After removal of 3 bases from V and 0 bases from J, the junction contained 9 bases not matched to a gene. The germline gives CDR1 DFQATT, CDR2 SNEGSKA (reference sequence). In DNA, the CDR3 is TGCAGTGCTAGTGGCGCGACTAGCGGCCTCTCCTACGAGCAGTACTTC. It encodes CSASGATSGLSYEQYF.

The J gene is TRBJ2-3, the V gene TRBV5-1; D is perhaps TRBD2 (5 bases). The CDR3 spans 15 residues. With 2 bases removed from V and 3 bases from J, the gap between germline ends came to 13 bases. Germline V gene data show CDR1 as SGHRS and CDR2 as YFSETQ. CDR3 nucleotide sequence: TGCGCCAGCAGCTTCTCGGGGAGTCAAACAGATACGCAGTATTTT. Protein: CASSFSGSQTDTQYF. Based on the CDR3 plus reference TRBV5-1 and TRBJ2-3, the full variable domain is KAGVTQTPRYLIKTRGQQVTLSCSPISGHRSVSWYQQTPGQGLQFLFEYFSETQRNKGNFPGRFSGRQFSNSRSEMNVSTLELGDSALYLCASSFSGSQTDTQYFGPGTRLTVL.

V gene TRBV7-2 combines with J gene TRBJ2-2; 10 nucleotides align to TRBD1. The V segment lost 5 bases and the J segment 5 bases; nucleotides outside the gene matches: 5. Germline values: CDR1 SGHTA, CDR2 FQGNSA. There are 15 residues in the CDR3. The CDR3 sequence: CASSRTGGRTGELFF. The CDR3 nucleotides read TGTGCCAGCAGCCGGACAGGGGGGAGAACCGGGGAGCTGTTTTTT.

The V and J genes are TRBV11-3 and TRBJ1-2; a weak D match, TRBD1 (6 bases). The V and J ends lost 5 bases and 0 bases respectively, with 10 bases between them. Looked up from germline, CDR1 is SGHNT and CDR2 is YENEEA. CDR3 size: 14 residues. CDR3 in amino acids: CASSPGVANYGYTF. CDR3 DNA: TGTGCCAGCAGCCCAGGGGTAGCTAACTATGGCTACACCTTC. The variable domain in full, completed from reference TRBV11-3 and TRBJ1-2, reads EAGVVQSPRYKIIEKKQPVAFWCNPISGHNTLYWYLQNLGQGPELLIRYENEEAVDDSQLPKDRFSAERLKGVDSTLKIQPAELGDSAVYLCASSPGVANYGYTFGSGTRLTVV.

This clone was detected once. This chain connects TRBV2 to TRBJ1-5; D gene unclear. The germline V gene has CDR1 SNHLY and CDR2 FYNNEI. The CDR3 has 15 amino acids. V was clipped by 5 bases and J by 0 bases, with 11 bases between them. The CDR3 sequence is CASSPATNSNQPQHF. CDR3 DNA sequence: TGTGCCAGCAGTCCCGCCACTAATAGCAATCAGCCCCAGCATTTT.